Shown below are 30 T cell receptor beta chains from a single sample sequenced in a study of cytomegalovirus exposure and HLA in healthy donors. The data were produced by immunoSEQ multiplex PCR, yet TCRdb's version contains in-frame clones alone and is incomplete. The top ten hold under 2% of the sample, which has fewer than 120,000 clones, roughly 87% seen once. Sequenced sample: PBMCs. The receptors derive from a woman aged 18-29 years in good health and CMV-seronegative.

The chain links TRBV6-5 to TRBJ1-4, with 7 bases fitting TRBD1. The CDR3 length is 14 residues. CDR1 and CDR2 from the germline V gene are MNHEY and SVGAGI. Trimming took 6 bases from V and 3 from J; bases not matched to a gene: 4. This chain's CDR3 is CASRRGLSNEKLFF. CDR3 coding DNA: TGTGCCAGCAGAAGGGGGCTGTCTAATGAAAAACTGTTTTTT.

The chain recombines TRBV20-1 with TRBJ2-5, with D possibly TRBD1 on 5 matching bases. CDR1 is DFQATT, CDR2 SNEGSKA, per germline (reference sequence). Trimming took off 7 bases at V and 4 bases at J, with 10 bases between the two ends. The CDR3 extends over 11 amino acids. Written as DNA, the CDR3 is TGCAGTGGGCAGGGTCGAGAGACCCAGTACTTC. It is translated as CSGQGRETQYF.

The chain uses TRBV2 and TRBJ1-1; tentative D call: TRBD1 (5 bases). The CDR3 sequence is 16 residues long. In germline, CDR1 is SNHLY, CDR2 FYNNEI. Deletions cut 2 bases from V and 2 bases from J, with 15 bases between. In DNA form, the CDR3 reads TGTGCCAGCAGTGAATTTATGGGGCAAATCAACACTGAAGCTTTCTTT. Protein product: CASSEFMGQINTEAFF.

The CDR3 nucleotides are TGTGCCAGCAGCAAGACAGCGAGTCGGCCCGGGGAGCTGTTTTTT. Translating it yields CASSKTASRPGELFF. The chain carries TRBV2 and TRBJ2-2; D is perhaps TRBD1 (5 bases). Germline assignment: CDR1 SNHLY and CDR2 FYNNEI. Trimming left V 6 bases short and J 6 bases short, with 17 bases between. CDR3 length: 15 residues.

Within the sample, this clone is medium-sized. The J gene is TRBJ2-2, the V gene TRBV7-9, with D possibly being TRBD1 (6 bases). Between the trimmed V and J ends, which lost 5 bases and 4 bases, there was a span of 14 bases. The CDR3 spans 15 residues. Germline CDR1 is SEHNR and CDR2 is FQNEAQ (reference sequence). The CDR3 DNA reads TGTGCCAGCAGCCCAGGGGCCCTGGGCACCGGGGAGCTGTTTTTT. The encoded protein is CASSPGALGTGELFF.

The CDR3 here is CASSRTGWDGYTF. CDR3 sequence (DNA): TGTGCCAGCAGCAGGACAGGGTGGGATGGCTACACCTTC. The chain employs TRBV27 and TRBJ1-2, with 8 bases matching TRBD1. Germline-derived CDR1 and CDR2 are MNHEY and SMNVEV (reference sequence). V shed 6 bases, J shed 6 bases, and the junction held 6 bases outside the gene matches. The CDR3 is 13 residues long.

The gene calls are TRBV5-1 and TRBJ1-1, with TRBD1 identical over 8 bases. The CDR3 is 17 amino acids. V trimming: 4 bases; J trimming: 6 bases; junction bases outside the gene matches: 17. The germline gives CDR1 SGHRS, CDR2 YFSETQ. CDR3 bases: TGCGCCAGCAGCGGGGGGGACAGGACGCCCCAAGGGGCTGAAGCTTTCTTT. Its protein product is CASSGGDRTPQGAEAFF.

V is TRBV7-2 and J is TRBJ1-3, with D tentatively TRBD1 (6 bases). Germline-derived CDR1 and CDR2 are SGHTA and FQGNSA. V lost 5 bases and J lost 0, with 14 bases in between. The CDR3 spans 16 residues. As DNA, the CDR3 is TGTGCCAGCAGCATCGGGGGGCATGGCTCTGGAAACACCATATATTTT. This translates into CASSIGGHGSGNTIYF.

The chain links TRBV2 to TRBJ2-1; D unresolved. CDR3 length equals 13 residues. Germline V gene sequence: CDR1 SNHLY, CDR2 FYNNEI. The V end lost 6 bases, the J end lost 4 bases, and 10 bases lay between the germline ends. CDR3 nucleotides: TGTGCCAGCAGCGACAACCTTTACAATGAGCAGTTCTTC. Translation: CASSDNLYNEQFF.

V and J are TRBV9 and TRBJ2-7; D is possibly TRBD1 (6 bases). V was cut by 4 bases and J by 2 bases, with 13 bases left in between. The CDR3 runs to 14 residues. Germline CDR1 and CDR2: SGDLS and YYNGEE. CDR3 loop: CASSSAQGAYEQYF. The CDR3 nucleotides read TGTGCCAGCAGCTCGGCACAGGGCGCCTACGAGCAGTACTTC.

In DNA, the CDR3 is TGTGCCAGCAGCCCTTCTACGGGACAGGGAGCCTACGAGCAGTACTTC. Translated: CASSPSTGQGAYEQYF. The chain carries TRBV9 and TRBJ2-7, with 9 positions matching TRBD1. With V trimmed by 4 bases and J by 2 bases, 10 bases remained unmatched. The CDR3 consists of 16 residues. Germline-derived CDR1 and CDR2 are SGDLS and YYNGEE.

This chain joins TRBV13 and TRBJ2-3; D not resolved. Trimming shortened V by 2 bases and J by 2 bases, and 5 bases separated the two germline ends. This CDR3 is 13 amino acids long. Germline CDR1 PRHDT, CDR2 FYEKMQ (reference sequence). CDR3 nucleotide sequence: TGTGCCAGCAGCTTAAGCTTCACAGATACGCAGTATTTT. Residues: CASSLSFTDTQYF.

The chain carries TRBV29-1 and TRBJ1-4; 10 bases are a match to TRBD1. The trim removed 6 bases at V and 5 bases at J, leaving 3 bases unmatched. The length of the CDR3 is 13 residues. Germline V gives CDR1 SQVTM, CDR2 ANQGSEA. This CDR3 reads CSVGDRGNEKLFF. CDR3 DNA sequence: TGCAGCGTAGGGGACAGGGGAAATGAAAAACTGTTTTTT.

The chain links TRBV30 to TRBJ1-1; 8 nucleotides match TRBD1. V dropped 3 bases and J dropped 11; count of bases not matched to a gene: 17. Germline V lookup: CDR1 GTSNPN, CDR2 SVGIG (reference sequence). The CDR3 length is 15 residues. The CDR3 here is CAWSPLDRAGLRAFF. CDR3 DNA: TGTGCCTGGAGCCCCCTGGACAGGGCCGGTTTGAGGGCTTTCTTT.

The chain is built from TRBV28 and TRBJ1-3; a possible D gene is TRBD1 (6 bases). The germline V gene has CDR1 MDHEN and CDR2 SYDVKM. The CDR3 is 14 residues long. V lost 8 bases to trimming and J lost 2 bases, with 13 bases between them. CDR3 nucleotide sequence: TGTGCCAGCTCATGGGGGGGGCCTGGAAACACCATATATTTT. It is translated as CASSWGGPGNTIYF.

The chain couples TRBV27 to TRBJ1-2; 7 bases are shared with TRBD1. The length of the CDR3 is 15 residues. The V and J ends lost 0 bases and 4 bases, in that order; junction bases with no gene match: 5. Germline V gene sequence: CDR1 MNHEY, CDR2 SMNVEV (reference sequence). The CDR3 is CASSLSPGGPYGYTF. In nucleotides, the CDR3 is TGTGCCAGCAGTTTATCGCCAGGGGGACCCTATGGCTACACCTTC.

The chain links TRBV7-3 to TRBJ2-1; 14 positions agree with TRBD2. The CDR3 is made up of 16 amino acids. Germline-derived CDR1 and CDR2 are SGHTA and FQGTGA. With 5 bases clipped from V and 7 bases from J, the junction kept 7 bases outside the gene matches. As DNA, the CDR3 is TGTGCCAGCAGCCTCGGACTAGCGGGAGGAGGGAATGAGCAGTTCTTC. It yields the protein CASSLGLAGGGNEQFF.

This chain links TRBV6-5 with TRBJ2-2; D is possibly TRBD2 (5 bases). V shed 6 bases and J shed 5 bases, with 10 bases lying between them. Germline values: CDR1 MNHEY, CDR2 SVGAGI. CDR3 size: 13 residues. DNA for the CDR3: TGTGCCAGCAGGGCCTCGGGGACCGGGGAGCTGTTTTTT. Amino acids: CASRASGTGELFF.

The rearrangement uses TRBV4-2 and TRBJ2-7; weak D call: TRBD1 (6 bases). The CDR3 has 15 amino acids. Germline loops: CDR1 LGHNA, CDR2 YNFKEQ. Trimming took off 0 bases at V and 3 bases at J, with 12 bases between the two ends. CDR3 protein: CASSQDHGGGYEQYF. In DNA, the CDR3 is TGTGCCAGCAGCCAAGATCATGGGGGCGGCTACGAGCAGTACTTC.

This CDR3 reads CASSYSRLASVEQYF. For the CDR3, the DNA is TGTGCCAGCAGTTACTCGAGACTAGCTTCCGTCGAGCAGTACTTC. The chain links TRBV6-5 to TRBJ2-7, with 7 bases identical to TRBD2. The CDR3 contains 15 residues. J lost 6 bases, V lost 0 bases, and 8 bases had no gene match. The V gene's germline CDR1 is MNHEY and CDR2 SVGAGI.

The J gene is TRBJ1-1, the V gene TRBV4-1, with 7 nucleotides matching TRBD1. Trimming took 4 bases from V and 2 from J; bases not matched to a gene: 10. Germline assignment: CDR1 MGHRA and CDR2 YSYEKL. The CDR3 length is 16 residues. The CDR3 is CASSPKGAGVNTEAFF. The CDR3 DNA sequence: TGCGCCAGCAGCCCTAAGGGGGCAGGGGTCAACACTGAAGCTTTCTTT.

The chain combines TRBV9 with TRBJ2-7; no clear D. The V gene's germline CDR1 is SGDLS and CDR2 YYNGEE. Trimming shortened V by 4 bases and J by 0 bases, and 11 bases separated the two germline ends. The CDR3 spans 14 residues. The CDR3 DNA is TGTGCCAGCAGCCCACGGTCAGGCTCCTACGAGCAGTACTTC. Encoded protein: CASSPRSGSYEQYF.

This clone was seen a few times. The chain carries TRBV6-1 and TRBJ2-2, with 11 bases fitting TRBD1. The CDR3 covers 17 residues. J gave up 6 bases and V 0 bases, and 6 bases lay outside the gene matches. The germline CDR1 and CDR2 sequences are MNHNS and SASEGT. The CDR3 loop reads CASSEAVGTGGAGELFF. The CDR3 nucleotides read TGTGCCAGCAGTGAAGCGGTCGGGACAGGGGGGGCCGGGGAGCTGTTTTTT.

The chain carries TRBV4-3 and TRBJ2-7, with a weak D call TRBD1 (5 bases). Trimming took off 2 bases at V and 4 bases at J, with 12 bases between the two ends. This CDR3 is built from 14 residues. Germline CDR1 reads LGHNA; CDR2 reads YSLEER. The CDR3 sequence is CASSQQAREYEQYF. In nucleotides, the CDR3 is TGCGCCAGCAGCCAACAGGCCAGGGAATACGAGCAGTACTTC.

The J gene is TRBJ1-4, the V gene TRBV25-1; D may be TRBD1 (5 bases). There are 12 residues in the CDR3. V lost 7 bases, J lost 5 bases, and 8 bases lay in between. Germline lookup yields CDR1 MGHDK and CDR2 SYGVNS. The CDR3 loop reads CASKAGNEKLFF. The DNA of the CDR3 is TGTGCCAGCAAGGCAGGGAATGAAAAACTGTTTTTT.

J is TRBJ1-1 and V is TRBV4-1; D is perhaps TRBD1 (5 bases). Germline loops: CDR1 MGHRA, CDR2 YSYEKL. Trimming removed 0 bases from V and 10 bases from J, with 12 bases in between. The CDR3 totals 13 residues. The CDR3 DNA is TGCGCCAGCAGCCAAGATGGGGGACTCGGAGCTTTCTTT. This encodes CASSQDGGLGAFF.

This rearrangement joins TRBV6-5 to TRBJ2-5, with 8 positions matching TRBD2. Germline CDR1 reads MNHEY; CDR2 reads SVGAGI. Trimming removed 6 bases from V and 2 bases from J; junction bases left unmatched: 2. CDR3 length: 13 amino acids. CDR3 protein: CASSGGGQETQYF. In nucleotides, the CDR3 is TGTGCCAGCAGCGGGGGGGGGCAAGAGACCCAGTACTTC.

This chain joins TRBV10-1 and TRBJ2-7, with 10 bases fitting TRBD1. The V and J ends lost 8 bases and 3 bases, in that order; junction bases with no gene match: 10. The germline gives CDR1 WNHNN, CDR2 SYGVQD (reference sequence). The CDR3 sequence is 15 residues long. Written as DNA, the CDR3 is TGCGCCAGCGGCGAACCGGGACAGGGGTGCTACGAGCAGTACTTC. It encodes CASGEPGQGCYEQYF.

The chain has TRBV27 and TRBJ2-1; 7 nucleotides agree with TRBD2. This CDR3 is 16 amino acids long. Trimming took 3 bases from V and 0 from J; bases not matched to a gene: 5. The V gene's germline CDR1 is MNHEY and CDR2 SMNVEV (reference sequence). The CDR3 sequence is CASSFLGGSSYNEQFF. The CDR3 DNA reads as TGTGCCAGCAGTTTCCTCGGCGGGAGCTCCTACAATGAGCAGTTCTTC.

This clone was seen just once. The V gene is TRBV6-5, the J gene TRBJ2-1, with D possibly being TRBD2 (6 bases). The CDR3 is 15 amino acids. The germline V gene encodes CDR1 MNHEY and CDR2 SVGAGI. V lost 2 bases to trimming and J lost 5 bases, with 13 bases between them. Written as DNA, the CDR3 is TGTGCCAGCAGTTACGGTACTAGCTACGACAATGAGCAGTTCTTC. Protein product: CASSYGTSYDNEQFF.